Below are 23 T cell receptor beta chains sequenced from a single sample in a study of circulating CD8 cells and anti-PD-1 response in melanoma. The QIAseq Immune Repertoire TCR panel built the libraries from roughly 15 ng of total RNA. TCRdb called the reads again in MiXCR, with one record for every CDR3 protein. The data contain 500 to 700 distinct CDR3 sequences, 8.9% of them singletons. Four subsets defined by PD-1 and/or TIGIT were sorted from live CD3+CD8+TCRalphabeta+ cells. The material was CD8+ T cells from PBMCs, obtained at baseline or after one month of anti-PD-1 therapy (not recorded which). Source of these receptors: a human donor with melanoma.

This clonotype is judged large. The V gene is TRBV6-6, the J gene TRBJ2-3, with D perhaps matching TRBD2 (5 bases). Germline V gene data show CDR1 as MNHNY and CDR2 as SVGAGI (reference sequence). Trimming stripped 2 bases from V and 3 bases from J, with 15 bases between. The length of the CDR3 is 16 residues. CDR3 bases: TGTGCCAGCAGTTACACCCTCGGGAAGGGTACAGATACGCAGTATTTT. This gives the protein CASSYTLGKGTDTQYF.

By share, this clonotype ranks as medium-sized. This chain connects TRBV4-2 to TRBJ2-3; D unresolved. V lost 2 bases and J 6 bases, leaving 15 bases between the germline ends. The germline gives CDR1 LGHNA, CDR2 YNFKEQ. The CDR3 loop spans 15 amino acids. The CDR3 DNA is TGTGCCAGCAGCCAAAGTCCCGGTTCCGCCGATACGCAGTATTTT. Translating gives CASSQSPGSADTQYF.

Judged by abundance, this clonotype is medium-sized. As DNA, the CDR3 is TGCAGTGCTGGACAGGGGACGCAGACCCAGTACTTC. Translating gives CSAGQGTQTQYF. V gene TRBV20-1 combines with J gene TRBJ2-5, with 9 bases that match TRBD1. Germline lookup yields CDR1 DFQATT and CDR2 SNEGSKA (reference sequence). This CDR3 is built from 12 residues. J gave up 6 bases and V 5 bases, and 4 bases lay outside the gene matches.

This clonotype is termed large. V is TRBV6-1 and J is TRBJ2-7; the D gene is possibly TRBD2 (6 bases). V was cut by 7 bases and J by 6 bases, with 22 bases left in between. Looked up from germline, CDR1 is MNHNS and CDR2 is SASEGT. The CDR3 sequence is 15 residues long. The CDR3 nucleotides read TGTGCCAGCACCCTGAACCCGGAGGGAACGGGCGAGCAGTACTTC. This gives the protein CASTLNPEGTGEQYF.

This clonotype has just a few counts. V gene TRBV6-1 combines with J gene TRBJ2-1; D is uncertain. The V and J ends lost 6 bases and 0 bases respectively, with 9 bases between them. The CDR3 loop spans 14 amino acids. Germline V lookup: CDR1 MNHNS, CDR2 SASEGT. The CDR3 spells CASRDPSSYNEQFF. DNA of the CDR3: TGTGCCAGCAGGGACCCTAGCTCCTACAATGAGCAGTTCTTC.

This clonotype is classed as medium-sized. The V call is TRBV28, the J call TRBJ2-6; no clear D gene. Trimming stripped 4 bases from V and 0 bases from J, with 13 bases between. CDR1 is MDHEN, CDR2 SYDVKM, per germline. The CDR3 covers 17 residues. CDR3 sequence: CASSSLTISSGANVLTF. CDR3 DNA sequence: TGTGCCAGCAGTTCCCTGACAATAAGCTCTGGGGCCAACGTCCTGACTTTC.

Sample share makes this clonotype medium-sized (0.01 to 0.1%). The gene calls are TRBV28 and TRBJ1-4; tentative D call: TRBD1 (5 bases). The V gene's germline CDR1 is MDHEN and CDR2 SYDVKM. The CDR3 extends over 16 amino acids. Trimming took 5 bases from V and 0 from J, leaving 13 bases between them. The CDR3 region has the DNA TGTGCCAGCAGTCCACCCGGCAGGGCAACTAATGAAAAACTGTTTTTT. Encoded protein: CASSPPGRATNEKLFF.

In its sample, this clonotype ranks as medium-sized (0.01 to 0.1%). The chain has TRBV19 and TRBJ1-5, with D possibly being TRBD1 (6 bases). CDR1 and CDR2 (germline): LNHDA, SQIVND (reference sequence). V was clipped by 7 bases and J by 4 bases, with 23 bases between them. The CDR3 runs 17 residues. CDR3 loop: CASTPGTLLRENQPQHF. CDR3 nucleotide sequence: TGTGCCAGTACCCCCGGGACACTTCTTCGTGAAAATCAGCCCCAGCATTTT.

This clonotype is classed as large. The V call is TRBV7-2, the J call TRBJ2-1; D might be TRBD2 (6 bases). Deletions cut 1 base from V and 6 bases from J, with 13 bases between. The CDR3 contains 15 residues. Germline values: CDR1 SGHTA, CDR2 FQGNSA. In DNA form, the CDR3 reads TGTGCCAGCAGCTTAGGTGGGCTAGCGTCCAATGAGCAGTTCTTC. Translation: CASSLGGLASNEQFF.

This clonotype ranks as medium-sized (0.01 to 0.1%). V usage is TRBV7-2 and J usage is TRBJ2-1; TRBD2 aligns across 8 bases. Trimming cost V 2 bases and J 4 bases; bases outside gene matches: 4. The germline CDR1 and CDR2 sequences are SGHTA and FQGNSA. The CDR3 loop spans 15 amino acids. In nucleotides, the CDR3 is TGTGCCAGCAGCTTATTAGCGGGGACATACAATGAGCAGTTCTTC. As protein: CASSLLAGTYNEQFF.

Turning to this clonotype: Since no conserved phenylalanine or tryptophan closes the CDR3, a read error is the likely cause. This chain connects TRBV30 to TRBJ2-4, with unresolved D. This CDR3 is built from 13 residues. CDR1 is GTSNPN, CDR2 SVGIG, per germline (reference sequence). V was pared by 8 bases and J by 7 bases, with 18 bases between. In DNA form, the CDR3 reads TGTGCCGCCCGCATAGGAGATAAGAACATTCAGTACCTC. It encodes CAARIGDKNIQYL.

In this sample, this clonotype is large. The chain is built from TRBV25-1 and TRBJ2-1; 7 nucleotides line up with TRBD2. Germline trimming cut 6 bases from V and 8 bases from J; bases unmatched to any gene: 10. Germline V gives CDR1 MGHDK, CDR2 SYGVNS. This CDR3 comprises 14 residues. The CDR3 nucleotides are TGTGCCAGCAGCGTTGGGGGGGAAGCCGATGAGCAGTTCTTC. Translation: CASSVGGEADEQFF.

This clonotype is medium-sized by share. The J gene is TRBJ2-6, the V gene TRBV6-4, with 7 bases fitting TRBD2. Germline trimming cut 3 bases from V and 0 bases from J; bases unmatched to any gene: 2. CDR1 MRHNA and CDR2 SNTAGT come from the germline V gene. The CDR3 sequence is 16 residues long. The CDR3, as DNA: TGTGCCAGCAGTGAGCGGGGGAGCTCTGGGGCCAACGTCCTGACTTTC. Its translation: CASSERGSSGANVLTF.

This clonotype is large (0.1 to 1%) in the sample. The chain links TRBV6-2 or TRBV6-3 to TRBJ2-7, with D unresolved. The germline V gene encodes CDR1 MNHEY and CDR2 SVGEGT. CDR3 length equals 14 residues. Trimming pared 2 bases from V and 1 base from J, leaving 9 bases between. In DNA form, the CDR3 reads TGTGCCAGCAGTTACACCTCCGGGTCCTACGAGCAGTACTTC. Protein sequence: CASSYTSGSYEQYF.

This clonotype was seen only a few times. The V call is TRBV28, the J call TRBJ2-6; D is unclear. The CDR3 contains 16 residues. The germline V and J ends were trimmed by 0 bases and 4 bases, with 10 bases remaining between them. The germline CDR1 and CDR2 sequences are MDHEN and SYDVKM. The CDR3 spells CASSLWSDEGANVLTF. As DNA, the CDR3 is TGTGCCAGCAGTTTATGGAGCGATGAGGGGGCCAACGTCCTGACTTTC.

This clonotype is large in the sample. This chain joins TRBV5-6 and TRBJ2-1, with 8 bases aligning to TRBD2. CDR1 SGHDT and CDR2 YYEEEE come from the germline V gene. There are 14 residues in the CDR3. V dropped 4 bases and J dropped 7; count of bases not matched to a gene: 7. In DNA, the CDR3 is TGTGCCAGCAGCGATAGACTAGCGATAAATGAGCAGTTCTTC. Encoded protein: CASSDRLAINEQFF.

This clonotype is classed as large. CDR3 region: CASSQASAGGPETQYF. The CDR3, as DNA: TGTGCCAGCAGCCAAGCCAGCGCGGGGGGGCCAGAGACCCAGTACTTC. The chain has TRBV4-2 and TRBJ2-5; 9 bases are shared with TRBD2. After removal of 1 base from V and 4 bases from J, the junction contained 7 bases not matched to a gene. CDR3 length: 16 residues. Germline CDR1 LGHNA, CDR2 YNFKEQ.

By share, this clonotype ranks as medium-sized (0.01 to 0.1%). This chain uses TRBV10-3 with TRBJ2-2; D is unresolved. Germline-derived CDR1 and CDR2 are ENHRY and SYGVKD. V was trimmed by 6 bases and J by 5 bases, leaving 13 bases between them. The CDR3 sequence is 14 residues long. The CDR3 sequence is CAISFTEETGELFF. For the CDR3, the DNA is TGTGCCATCAGCTTCACGGAAGAAACCGGGGAGCTGTTTTTT.

By sample fraction, this clonotype is medium-sized. V and J are TRBV20-1 and TRBJ2-1; 11 bases match TRBD2. V lost 6 bases, J lost 5 bases, and 6 bases stayed unmatched. This CDR3 spans 14 amino acids. The germline gives CDR1 DFQATT, CDR2 SNEGSKA (reference sequence). CDR3 sequence reads: CSALGLAAHNEQFF. CDR3 DNA sequence: TGCAGTGCCTTGGGACTAGCGGCCCACAATGAGCAGTTCTTC.

Sample share makes this clonotype large. The chain uses TRBV20-1 and TRBJ1-5, with TRBD1 as a possible D gene (6 bases). V gave up 0 bases and J gave up 1 base, with 7 bases separating them. This CDR3 has 14 amino acids. Germline CDR1 DFQATT, CDR2 SNEGSKA (reference sequence). The CDR3 DNA sequence: TGCAGTGCTAGAGAGCAGGGGAGCAATCAGCCCCAGCATTTT. Its protein is CSAREQGSNQPQHF.

This clonotype was seen a handful of times. A much larger clone differs from this one at a single base, so this may be a read error. The conserved phenylalanine or tryptophan is not found at the CDR3 terminus, so this likely reflects a read error. V and J are TRBV19 and TRBJ2-6; no clear D. V lost 5 bases, J lost 6 bases, and 8 bases lay in between. The CDR3 is 13 amino acids. CDR1 LNHDA and CDR2 SQIVND come from the germline V gene (reference sequence). CDR3 sequence (DNA): TGTGCCAGTAGTCCCACGTCGGCCAACGTCCTGACTCTC. Translated, it gives CASSPTSANVLTL.

This clonotype is labeled large. The chain is built from TRBV28 and TRBJ2-3, with 8 bases aligning to TRBD1. Germline CDR1 and CDR2: MDHEN and SYDVKM. With 4 bases clipped from V and 3 bases from J, the junction kept 6 bases outside the gene matches. The CDR3 is 15 amino acids. The CDR3 coding sequence is TGTGCCAGCAGTTCGAAGACAGGGGAGACAGATACGCAGTATTTT. Protein: CASSSKTGETDTQYF.

Notes on this clonotype: This likely reflects a read error, since a far larger clone is one base away. V gene TRBV7-8 combines with J gene TRBJ2-7; perhaps TRBD1 as D (6 bases). The CDR3 totals 12 residues. The germline V gene encodes CDR1 SGHVS and CDR2 FQNEAQ. Trimming stripped 4 bases from V and 7 bases from J, with 11 bases between. CDR3 in DNA: TGTGCCAGCAGCTGGCAGGGGAATGAGCAGTACTTC. This translates into CASSWQGNEQYF.